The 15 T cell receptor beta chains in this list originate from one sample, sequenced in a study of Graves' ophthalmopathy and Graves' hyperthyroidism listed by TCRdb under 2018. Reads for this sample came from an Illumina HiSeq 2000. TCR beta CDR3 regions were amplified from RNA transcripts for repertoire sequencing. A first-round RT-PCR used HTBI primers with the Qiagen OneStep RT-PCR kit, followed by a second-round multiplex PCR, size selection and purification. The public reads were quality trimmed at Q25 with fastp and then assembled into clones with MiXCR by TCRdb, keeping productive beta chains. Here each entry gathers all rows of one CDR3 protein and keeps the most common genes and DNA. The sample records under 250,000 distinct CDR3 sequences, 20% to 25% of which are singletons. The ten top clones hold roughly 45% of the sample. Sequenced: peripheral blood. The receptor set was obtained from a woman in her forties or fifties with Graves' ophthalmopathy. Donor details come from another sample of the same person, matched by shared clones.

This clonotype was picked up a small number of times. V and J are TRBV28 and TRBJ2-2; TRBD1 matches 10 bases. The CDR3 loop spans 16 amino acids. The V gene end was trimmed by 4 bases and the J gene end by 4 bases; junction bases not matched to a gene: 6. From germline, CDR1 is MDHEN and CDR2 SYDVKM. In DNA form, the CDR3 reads TGTGCCAGCAGTTCGGCGGGACAGGGGACCACCGGGGAGCTGTTTTTT. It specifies CASSSAGQGTTGELFF.

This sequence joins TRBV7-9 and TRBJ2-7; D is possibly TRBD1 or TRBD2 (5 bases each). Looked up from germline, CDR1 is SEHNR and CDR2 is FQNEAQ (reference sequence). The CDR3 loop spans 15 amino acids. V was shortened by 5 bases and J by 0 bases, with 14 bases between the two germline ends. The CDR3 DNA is TGTGCCAGCAGCCCGTTTGGGACCGACTCCTACGAGCAGTACTTC. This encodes CASSPFGTDSYEQYF.

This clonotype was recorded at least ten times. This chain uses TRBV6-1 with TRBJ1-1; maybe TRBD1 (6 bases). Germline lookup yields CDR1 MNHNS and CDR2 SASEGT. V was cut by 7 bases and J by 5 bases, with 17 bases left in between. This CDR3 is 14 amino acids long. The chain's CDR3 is CASNVQGWGTEAFF. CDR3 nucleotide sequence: TGTGCCAGCAACGTACAGGGTTGGGGGACTGAAGCTTTCTTT.

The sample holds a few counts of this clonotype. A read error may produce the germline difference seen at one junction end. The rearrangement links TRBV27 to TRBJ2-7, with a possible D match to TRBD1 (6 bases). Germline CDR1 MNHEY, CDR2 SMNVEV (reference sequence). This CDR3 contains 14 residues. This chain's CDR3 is CASSLSAGVYEQSF. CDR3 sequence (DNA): TGTGCCAGCAGTTTATCCGCAGGGGTCTACGAGCAGTCCTTC.

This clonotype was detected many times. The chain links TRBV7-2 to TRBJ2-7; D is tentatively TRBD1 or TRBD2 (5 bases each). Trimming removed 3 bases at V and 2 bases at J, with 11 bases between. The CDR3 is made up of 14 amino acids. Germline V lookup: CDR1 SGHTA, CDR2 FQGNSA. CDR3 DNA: TGTGCCAGCAGCTTGCCGGGGACCCCCTACGAGCAGTACTTC. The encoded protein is CASSLPGTPYEQYF.

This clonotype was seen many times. CDR3 sequence reads: CASSLDLGGTERGYTF. In DNA form, the CDR3 reads TGTGCCAGCAGCTTAGATCTAGGGGGGACGGAACGTGGCTACACCTTC. The chain recombines TRBV11-3 with TRBJ1-2, with a tentative D call TRBD1 (6 bases). V lost 0 bases to trimming and J lost 7 bases, with 18 bases between them. This CDR3 spans 16 amino acids. Germline CDR1 SGHNT, CDR2 YENEEA.

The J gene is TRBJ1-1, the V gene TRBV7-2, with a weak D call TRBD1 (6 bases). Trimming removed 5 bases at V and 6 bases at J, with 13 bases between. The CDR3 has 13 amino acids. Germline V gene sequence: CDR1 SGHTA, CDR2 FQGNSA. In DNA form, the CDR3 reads TGTGCCAGCAGCCCCCCAGAGGGGGCTGAAGCTTTCTTT. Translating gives CASSPPEGAEAFF.

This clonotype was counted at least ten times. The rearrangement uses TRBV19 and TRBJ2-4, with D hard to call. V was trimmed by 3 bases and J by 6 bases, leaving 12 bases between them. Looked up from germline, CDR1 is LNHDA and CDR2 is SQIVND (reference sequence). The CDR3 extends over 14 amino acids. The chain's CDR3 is CASSIMSDRNIQYF. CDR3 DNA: TGTGCCAGTAGTATTATGAGCGATCGAAACATTCAGTACTTC.

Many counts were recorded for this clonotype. In DNA, the CDR3 is TGTGCCTGGAGTAGGGCTGCCCAGGATGTGCAAGAGACCCAGTACTTC. Protein: CAWSRAAQDVQETQYF. This chain joins TRBV30 and TRBJ2-5; D uncertain. Germline CDR1 GTSNPN, CDR2 SVGIG (reference sequence). Between the trimmed V and J ends, which lost 2 bases and 2 bases, there was a span of 18 bases. The CDR3 is made up of 16 amino acids.

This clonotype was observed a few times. CDR3 bases: TGTGCCAGTAGTACGGACAGGGTTGATCAGCCCCAGCATTTT. Protein: CASSTDRVDQPQHF. The chain recombines TRBV19 with TRBJ1-5; 8 bases map to TRBD1. CDR1 LNHDA and CDR2 SQIVND come from the germline V gene (reference sequence). The junction had 4 bases not matched to a gene; V was cut back by 4 bases and J by 5 bases. This CDR3 spans 14 amino acids.

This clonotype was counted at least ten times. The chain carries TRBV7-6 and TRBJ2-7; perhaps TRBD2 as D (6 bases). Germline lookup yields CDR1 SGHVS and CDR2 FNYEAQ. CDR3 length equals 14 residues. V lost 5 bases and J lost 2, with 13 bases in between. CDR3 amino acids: CASSTPSGAYEQYF. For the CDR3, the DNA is TGTGCCAGCAGCACCCCATCGGGAGCCTACGAGCAGTACTTC.

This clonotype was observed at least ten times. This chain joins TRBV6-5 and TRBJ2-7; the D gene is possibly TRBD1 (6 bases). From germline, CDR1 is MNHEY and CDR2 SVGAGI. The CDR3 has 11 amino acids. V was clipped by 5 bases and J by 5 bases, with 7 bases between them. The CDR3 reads CASSNRDEQYF. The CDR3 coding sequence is TGTGCCAGCAGTAACAGGGACGAGCAGTACTTC.

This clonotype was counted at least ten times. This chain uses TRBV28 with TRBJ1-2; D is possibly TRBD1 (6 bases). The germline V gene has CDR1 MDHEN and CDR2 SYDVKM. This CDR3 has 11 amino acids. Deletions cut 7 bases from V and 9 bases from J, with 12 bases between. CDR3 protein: CASNQGGSYTF. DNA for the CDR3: TGTGCCAGCAATCAAGGGGGTAGCTACACCTTC.

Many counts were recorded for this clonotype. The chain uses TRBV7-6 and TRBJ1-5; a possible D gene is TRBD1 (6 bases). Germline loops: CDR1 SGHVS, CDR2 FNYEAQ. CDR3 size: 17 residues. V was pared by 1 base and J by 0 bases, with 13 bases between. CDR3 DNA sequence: TGTGCCAGCAGCTTAGAGTCGGGGGGCAATAGCAATCAGCCCCAGCATTTT. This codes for CASSLESGGNSNQPQHF.

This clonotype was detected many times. The CDR3 here is CASSIRPGGDGGYTF. The CDR3 DNA is TGTGCCAGCAGCATCCGCCCAGGGGGTGATGGGGGCTACACCTTC. The chain couples TRBV7-3 to TRBJ1-2, with 7 bases that match TRBD1. Germline CDR1 and CDR2: SGHTA and FQGTGA. The junction had 14 bases not matched to a gene; V was cut back by 5 bases and J by 8 bases. This CDR3 spans 15 amino acids.